Below, 21 T cell receptor beta chains from the same sample are listed, as sequenced in a study of OX40 agonist ivuxolimab in advanced cancers. Here immunoSEQ multiplex PCR was the method, and the copy in TCRdb shows in-frame clones only, minus some. The sample lists some 58,000 clones, roughly 80% seen once, with 1.5% to 2.5% in the top ten. This sample comprised CD4+ or CD8+ T cells sorted from blood, obtained in a trial of the OX40 agonist ivuxolimab. The source of these receptors is an adult with an advanced solid tumor such as melanoma, head and neck, liver or kidney cancer.

The genes are TRBV14 and TRBJ1-2; 10 nucleotides match TRBD1. This CDR3 spans 15 amino acids. V was clipped by 4 bases and J by 3 bases; unmatched bases: 5. CDR1 and CDR2 (germline): SGHDN, FVKESK. The CDR3 region is CASSRGTGVDYGYTF. The DNA for the CDR3 is TGTGCCAGCAGCCGCGGGACAGGGGTAGACTATGGCTACACCTTC.

The CDR3 here is CAAQGGNTEAFF. In DNA form, the CDR3 reads TGCGCCGCACAGGGGGGGAACACTGAAGCTTTCTTT. The rearrangement joins TRBV10-1 to TRBJ1-1, with 8 bases aligning to TRBD1. After removal of 11 bases from V and 1 base from J, the junction contained 3 bases not matched to a gene. Germline V gives CDR1 WNHNN, CDR2 SYGVQD (reference sequence). The CDR3 covers 12 residues.

Of note for this clone: The junction does not match germline at one end; this may be a read error. V is TRBV5-1 and J is TRBJ1-1; TRBD1 matches 9 bases. This CDR3 is built from 14 residues. Germline loops: CDR1 SGHRS, CDR2 YFSETQ. Here the CDR3 reads CASSLGGTGTEAFF. The CDR3 bases are TGCGCCAGCAGTTTGGGCGGGACAGGGACTGAAGCTTTCTTT.

This chain connects TRBV18 to TRBJ2-5, with D unclear. This CDR3 has 13 amino acids. Germline CDR1 KGHSH, CDR2 LQKENI. Trimming removed 0 bases from V and 1 base from J, with 3 bases in between. CDR3 in DNA: TGTGCCAGCTCACCACCGCCCCAAGAGACCCAGTACTTC. Amino acid sequence: CASSPPPQETQYF.

This chain links TRBV19 with TRBJ1-5; no reliable D call. CDR3 length: 15 amino acids. V gave up 3 bases and J gave up 1 base, with 10 bases separating them. Germline loops: CDR1 LNHDA, CDR2 SQIVND (reference sequence). CDR3 in amino acids: CASSILRQSNQPQHF. The CDR3 bases are TGTGCCAGTAGTATCCTCAGACAAAGCAATCAGCCCCAGCATTTT.

The chain carries TRBV25-1 and TRBJ2-3; unclear D gene. Germline CDR1 reads MGHDK; CDR2 reads SYGVNS. The CDR3 covers 14 residues. With 3 bases removed from V and 1 base from J, the gap between germline ends came to 8 bases. The CDR3 sequence is CASSDPRRTDTQYF. CDR3 DNA sequence: TGTGCCAGCAGTGACCCCCGGCGCACAGATACGCAGTATTTT.

The J gene is TRBJ1-1, the V gene TRBV7-6, with D tentatively TRBD1 (5 bases). CDR3 length: 13 residues. Germline V gene lookup returns CDR1 SGHVS and CDR2 FNYEAQ. The V end was cut by 2 bases, the J end by 4 bases, with 8 bases between. CDR3 amino acids: CASSLTGFTEAFF. The CDR3, as DNA: TGTGCCAGCAGCTTAACAGGATTCACTGAAGCTTTCTTT.

The chain recombines TRBV10-3 with TRBJ2-3, with 13 bases identical to TRBD2. The CDR3 loop spans 14 amino acids. Germline values: CDR1 ENHRY, CDR2 SYGVKD. Trimming cost V 10 bases and J 3 bases; bases outside gene matches: 4. The CDR3 DNA is TGTGCCACCCGGACTAGCGGGAGTACAGATACGCAGTATTTT. This translates into CATRTSGSTDTQYF.

This chain connects TRBV4-3 to TRBJ1-4; D is uncertain. CDR1 LGHNA and CDR2 YSLEER come from the germline V gene. CDR3 length equals 16 residues. The germline V and J ends were trimmed by 1 base and 8 bases, with 17 bases remaining between them. CDR3 sequence (DNA): TGCGCCAGCAGCCAAGGGACGGACGACGGCAGGGAAAAACTGTTTTTT. Amino acid sequence: CASSQGTDDGREKLFF.

This clone has just one count. V gene TRBV11-2 combines with J gene TRBJ1-3, with D possibly being TRBD1 (6 bases). The germline CDR1 and CDR2 sequences are SGHAT and FQNNGV. The CDR3 loop spans 15 amino acids. Trimming pared 5 bases from V and 2 bases from J, leaving 13 bases between. The CDR3 DNA follows: TGTGCCAGCAGCACCCGTAGACAGGCTGGAAACACCATATATTTT. Translated, it gives CASSTRRQAGNTIYF.

The chain has TRBV5-1 and TRBJ2-7; 8 bases are a match to TRBD2. Germline CDR1 SGHRS, CDR2 YFSETQ. V lost 0 bases and J lost 1; bases outside the gene matches: 9. This CDR3 spans 17 amino acids. CDR3 sequence reads: CASSLDPAGAGSYEQYF. The DNA of the CDR3 is TGCGCCAGCAGCTTGGATCCAGCGGGAGCAGGGTCCTACGAGCAGTACTTC.

The gene calls are TRBV6-5 and TRBJ2-3; 8 positions agree with TRBD1. V shed 2 bases, J shed 13 bases, and the junction held 8 bases outside the gene matches. This CDR3 is 13 amino acids long. Germline V gives CDR1 MNHEY, CDR2 SVGAGI. DNA for the CDR3: TGTGCCAGCAGTTACGTAGGACAGGGAAAGGAGTATTTT. It encodes CASSYVGQGKEYF.

The chain links TRBV7-2 to TRBJ1-2; TRBD1 agrees at 9 bases. V trimming: 5 bases; J trimming: 4 bases; junction bases outside the gene matches: 5. The CDR3 has 14 residues. CDR1 SGHTA and CDR2 FQGNSA come from the germline V gene. The CDR3 DNA is TGTGCCAGCAGCCCCCGGACAGGGGCCTATGGCTACACCTTC. Translating it yields CASSPRTGAYGYTF.

The chain combines TRBV4-2 with TRBJ2-1; 7 bases line up with TRBD2. Germline loops: CDR1 LGHNA, CDR2 YNFKEQ. V trimming: 1 base; J trimming: 5 bases; junction bases outside the gene matches: 8. This CDR3 spans 16 amino acids. The CDR3 loop is CASSQVELAEDNEQFF. The DNA of the CDR3 is TGTGCCAGCAGCCAAGTGGAGCTAGCGGAGGACAATGAGCAGTTCTTC.

This clone was observed a single time. This chain links TRBV5-1 with TRBJ2-7, with D unclear. Trimming took 2 bases from V and 1 from J, leaving 10 bases between them. This CDR3 region has 14 residues. Looked up from germline, CDR1 is SGHRS and CDR2 is YFSETQ. CDR3 nucleotide sequence: TGCGCCAGCAGCTTAGAGCCTGCATCCTACGAGCAGTACTTC. It codes for CASSLEPASYEQYF. The entire variable domain, with the rest obtained from reference TRBV5-1 and TRBJ2-7, is as follows: KAGVTQTPRYLIKTRGQQVTLSCSPISGHRSVSWYQQTPGQGLQFLFEYFSETQRNKGNFPGRFSGRQFSNSRSEMNVSTLELGDSALYLCASSLEPASYEQYFGPGTRLTVT.

The V and J genes are TRBV15 and TRBJ1-1; no reliable D call. The ends were cut back, 3 bases at V and 6 bases at J, with 11 bases in the middle. CDR3 length equals 13 residues. The germline V gene has CDR1 LNHNV and CDR2 YYDKDF (reference sequence). CDR3 nucleotides: TGTGCCACCAGCAGGCGAAGTTTTCCTGAAGCTTTCTTT. Its protein is CATSRRSFPEAFF.

V usage is TRBV27 and J usage is TRBJ1-5; maybe TRBD1 (6 bases). Per germline, CDR1 MNHEY and CDR2 SMNVEV (reference sequence). The length of the CDR3 is 13 residues. CDR3 region: CASGQNSNQPQHF. The CDR3 DNA is TGTGCTTCTGGACAGAATAGCAATCAGCCCCAGCATTTT.

The genes are TRBV29-1 and TRBJ1-5; 7 bases line up with TRBD1. Trimming took 6 bases from V and 0 from J; bases not matched to a gene: 5. CDR1 and CDR2 from the germline V gene are SQVTM and ANQGSEA. The CDR3 loop spans 14 amino acids. CDR3 bases: TGCAGCGTATCGACAGGGAATAGCAATCAGCCCCAGCATTTT. It is translated as CSVSTGNSNQPQHF.

This rearrangement joins TRBV10-3 to TRBJ1-1, with a possible D match to TRBD1 (6 bases). The CDR3 is 14 residues long. CDR1 and CDR2 (germline): ENHRY, SYGVKD. V was trimmed by 6 bases and J by 0 bases, leaving 11 bases between them. The CDR3 reads CAIRISGVNTEAFF. The CDR3 coding sequence is TGTGCCATCAGAATTTCAGGGGTGAACACTGAAGCTTTCTTT.

Note on this clone: Given the absence of the conserved phenylalanine or tryptophan at the CDR3 end, a read error is likely. Because the CDR3's place on the DNA is in doubt, the DNA is left out and the CDR3 is given as listed by TCRdb. V is TRBV19 and J is TRBJ1-1; the tabulated D call, TRBD1, remains unverified against the DNA. CDR1 is LNHDA, CDR2 SQIVND, per germline (reference sequence). The CDR3 contains 13 residues when both ends are counted. The CDR3 protein is CASSIDGTGAGYL.

The chain uses TRBV7-2 and TRBJ1-3; 10 nucleotides align to TRBD1. Germline CDR1 and CDR2: SGHTA and FQGNSA. The trim removed 5 bases at V and 2 bases at J, leaving 3 bases unmatched. CDR3 length: 15 amino acids. The CDR3 sequence: CASSTGQGPGNTIYF. Written as DNA, the CDR3 is TGTGCCAGCAGCACGGGACAGGGGCCTGGAAACACCATATATTTT.